The 16 T cell receptor beta chains in this list originate from one sample, sequenced in a study of blood T cells in healthy people across ages. Together with a sample-barcoded 5' primer, a J-beta primer mix was included in a second PCR lasting about 7 to 12 cycles. TCRdb analysed the 5' RACE reads with MiXCR anew, one entry per CDR3 protein. The table lists over 600,000 distinct CDR3 sequences, approximately 21% of them singletons. Sequences were obtained from blood. Receptors originate from a man in his sixties or seventies in good health.

This clonotype was found many times. This rearrangement joins TRBV15 to TRBJ2-1; 8 bases agree with TRBD2. The CDR3 length is 15 residues. CDR1 and CDR2 from the germline V gene are LNHNV and YYDKDF (reference sequence). Losses at the gene ends were 1 base for V and 8 bases for J; bases not matched to a gene: 7. The CDR3 spells CATSRASGRVDEQFF. The CDR3 DNA reads as TGTGCCACCAGCAGAGCAAGCGGGAGAGTCGATGAGCAGTTCTTC.

The CDR3 reads CASSPARRIHSPLHF. CDR3 DNA: TGTGCCAGCAGTCCAGCACGAAGGATCCATTCACCCCTCCACTTT. The chain couples TRBV27 to TRBJ1-6, with unresolved D. V was clipped by 5 bases and J by 8 bases, with 16 bases between them. This CDR3 comprises 15 residues. CDR1 and CDR2 from the germline V gene are MNHEY and SMNVEV (reference sequence).

V usage is TRBV11-3 and J usage is TRBJ2-5, with TRBD2 matching 12 bases. Trimming removed 1 base from V and 5 bases from J; junction bases left unmatched: 5. This CDR3 region has 16 residues. In germline, CDR1 is SGHNT, CDR2 YENEEA. CDR3 bases: TGTGCCAGCAGCTTAGGACTAGCGGGAGAGTATGAGACCCAGTACTTC. It translates to CASSLGLAGEYETQYF. Full variable domain (missing parts from reference TRBV11-3 and TRBJ2-5): EAGVVQSPRYKIIEKKQPVAFWCNPISGHNTLYWYLQNLGQGPELLIRYENEEAVDDSQLPKDRFSAERLKGVDSTLKIQPAELGDSAVYLCASSLGLAGEYETQYFGPGTRLLVL.

Only a few counts were recorded for this clonotype. V gene TRBV15 combines with J gene TRBJ2-2, with D possibly TRBD1 on 6 matching bases. V was trimmed by 5 bases and J by 2 bases, leaving 15 bases between them. CDR1 and CDR2 from the germline V gene are LNHNV and YYDKDF (reference sequence). The CDR3 spans 16 residues. CDR3 region: CATSGSRTANTGELFF. The DNA for the CDR3 is TGTGCCACCAGCGGATCACGGACAGCCAACACCGGGGAGCTGTTTTTT.

On this clonotype itself: One end of the junction does not line up with germline, which may come from a read error. The chain combines TRBV7-7 with TRBJ2-5; TRBD2 is a possible D gene (6 bases). Germline V gene lookup returns CDR1 SSHAT and CDR2 FNYEAQ (reference sequence). This CDR3 is built from 14 residues. This chain's CDR3 is CASSPLASDGTQYF. The CDR3, as DNA: TGTGCTAGCAGCCCGCTCGCTAGCGATGGGACCCAGTACTTC.

V usage is TRBV6-5 and J usage is TRBJ1-2; TRBD1 is a possible D gene (6 bases). Germline values: CDR1 MNHEY, CDR2 SVGAGI. Trimming removed 4 bases from V and 4 bases from J, with 19 bases in between. The CDR3 runs 16 residues. CDR3: CASSLIGGRGRYGYTF. In nucleotides, the CDR3 is TGTGCCAGCAGTTTGATTGGGGGCAGGGGTCGCTATGGCTACACCTTC.

In its sample, this clonotype was seen many times. The J gene is TRBJ2-3, the V gene TRBV25-1; D gene uncertain. The CDR3 is 12 residues long. Germline CDR1 reads MGHDK; CDR2 reads SYGVNS. V shed 4 bases and J shed 0 bases, with 2 bases lying between them. CDR3 amino acids: CASSVSTDTQYF. The CDR3 nucleotides read TGTGCCAGCAGTGTTAGCACAGATACGCAGTATTTT.

This clonotype appeared a few times. The CDR3 DNA sequence: TGTGCCAGCAGTTACTCAGGGGGGTTGGCGTCCTACGAGCAGTACTTC. Its translation: CASSYSGGLASYEQYF. V is TRBV6-5 and J is TRBJ2-7; perhaps D is TRBD1 or TRBD2 (6 bases each). CDR3 length equals 16 residues. Deletions cut 0 bases from V and 1 base from J, with 13 bases between. From germline, CDR1 is MNHEY and CDR2 SVGAGI.

This clonotype appeared a few times. The chain links TRBV20-1 to TRBJ2-7; 8 bases match TRBD1. CDR1 is DFQATT, CDR2 SNEGSKA, per germline (reference sequence). Trimming cost V 7 bases and J 2 bases; bases outside gene matches: 7. The CDR3 length is 13 residues. The CDR3 reads CSVSRTGPYEQYF. CDR3 nucleotides: TGCAGTGTTAGTAGGACAGGGCCCTACGAGCAGTACTTC.

This clonotype was seen more than once but under ten times. The chain is built from TRBV5-1 and TRBJ2-3, with a tentative D call TRBD2 (5 bases). Trimming pared 7 bases from V and 2 bases from J, leaving 17 bases between. Germline CDR1 reads SGHRS; CDR2 reads YFSETQ. CDR3 length equals 15 residues. This CDR3 reads CASCLSDSDTDTQYF. DNA of the CDR3: TGCGCCAGCTGCCTGTCGGACTCAGACACAGATACGCAGTATTTT.

This clonotype was recorded a few times. The chain links TRBV28 to TRBJ2-4, with TRBD1 as a possible D gene (6 bases). Germline V lookup: CDR1 MDHEN, CDR2 SYDVKM. Trimming pared 4 bases from V and 5 bases from J, leaving 12 bases between. This CDR3 is 14 amino acids long. The chain's CDR3 is CASSSQGFENIQYF. The CDR3 DNA follows: TGTGCCAGCAGTTCACAGGGATTCGAAAACATTCAGTACTTC.

This sequence joins TRBV7-8 and TRBJ2-1; D may be TRBD2 (6 bases). Germline CDR1 SGHVS, CDR2 FQNEAQ. Deletions cut 4 bases from V and 7 bases from J, with 26 bases between. The CDR3 is 18 residues long. The CDR3 reads CASSSKTLAYADRNEQFF. The CDR3 region has the DNA TGTGCCAGCAGCTCAAAGACACTAGCCTACGCTGATAGAAATGAGCAGTTCTTC.

This clonotype has just a few counts. The J gene is TRBJ2-1, the V gene TRBV12-3 or TRBV12-4; 11 bases fit TRBD2. CDR3 length equals 13 residues. V lost 6 bases and J lost 8; bases outside the gene matches: 3. The CDR3 DNA is TGTGCCAGCAGCACTAGCGGGAGCGATGAGCAGTTCTTC. Its protein product is CASSTSGSDEQFF.

This clonotype has only a few counts. The CDR3 region is CASSTGSGTNVLTF. The CDR3 nucleotides are TGCGCCAGCAGTACTGGATCTGGCACCAACGTCCTGACTTTC. J is TRBJ2-6 and V is TRBV5-1; D uncertain. V dropped 5 bases and J dropped 8 bases, with 14 bases sitting between them. Germline CDR1 is SGHRS and CDR2 is YFSETQ. The CDR3 spans 14 residues.

This clonotype was counted between two and nine times. The chain joins TRBV5-1 to TRBJ2-5, with 13 nucleotides matching TRBD2. V was clipped by 4 bases and J by 5 bases; unmatched bases: 11. The CDR3 contains 17 residues. CDR1 and CDR2 (germline): SGHRS, YFSETQ. CDR3 residues: CASSLGTSGIRSETQYF. CDR3 DNA: TGCGCCAGCAGCCTAGGGACTAGCGGGATACGGAGTGAGACCCAGTACTTC.

This clonotype was detected only a few times. J is TRBJ2-5 and V is TRBV4-2; D possibly matches TRBD1 or TRBD2 (5 bases each). Germline loops: CDR1 LGHNA, CDR2 YNFKEQ. The CDR3 is 15 residues long. The V end lost 7 bases, the J end lost 3 bases, and 18 bases lay between the germline ends. In nucleotides, the CDR3 is TGTGCCAGCAACCCAGGGCCCGGGGATAAAGAGACCCAGTACTTC. Translated, it gives CASNPGPGDKETQYF.